Here is one TCR beta chain with its context. TCRdb itself ran the 5' RACE reads through MiXCR, one entry per CDR3 protein. The repertoire consists of nearly 350,000 distinct CDR3 sequences, with roughly 14% occurring once and the leading ten covering roughly 1.1%. This sample was taken from a study of CD8 T cells in ankylosing spondylitis. CDR1 and CDR2 from the germline V gene are SGHRS and YFSETQ. The CDR3 sequence is 18 residues long. The V and J ends lost 1 base and 1 base, in that order; junction bases with no gene match: 8. The material sequenced was blood, either unsorted or a sorted T cell fraction (not recorded which). V usage is TRBV5-1 and J usage is TRBJ2-3; 11 bases are a match to TRBD2. The clonotype was recovered from a male donor with ankylosing spondylitis or in good health (not recorded which). CDR3 DNA: TGCGCCAGCAGCTTGACCCTAGCGGGGGGAGTGGGCACAGATACGCAGTATTTT. Protein product: CASSLTLAGGVGTDTQYF.